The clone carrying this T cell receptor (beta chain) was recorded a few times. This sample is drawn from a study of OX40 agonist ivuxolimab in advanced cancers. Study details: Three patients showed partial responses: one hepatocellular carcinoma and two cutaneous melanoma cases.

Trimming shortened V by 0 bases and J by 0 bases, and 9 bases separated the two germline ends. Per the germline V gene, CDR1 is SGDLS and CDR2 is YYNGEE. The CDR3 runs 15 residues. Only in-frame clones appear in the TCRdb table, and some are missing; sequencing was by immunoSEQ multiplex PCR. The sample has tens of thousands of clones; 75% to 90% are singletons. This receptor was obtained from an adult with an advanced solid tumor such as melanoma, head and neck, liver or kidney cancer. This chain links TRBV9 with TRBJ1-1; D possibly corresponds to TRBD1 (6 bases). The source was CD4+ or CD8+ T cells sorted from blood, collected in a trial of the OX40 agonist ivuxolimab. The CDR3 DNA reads TGTGCCAGCAGCGTAGGCAGGGGCCTGAACACTGAAGCTTTCTTT. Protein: CASSVGRGLNTEAFF.